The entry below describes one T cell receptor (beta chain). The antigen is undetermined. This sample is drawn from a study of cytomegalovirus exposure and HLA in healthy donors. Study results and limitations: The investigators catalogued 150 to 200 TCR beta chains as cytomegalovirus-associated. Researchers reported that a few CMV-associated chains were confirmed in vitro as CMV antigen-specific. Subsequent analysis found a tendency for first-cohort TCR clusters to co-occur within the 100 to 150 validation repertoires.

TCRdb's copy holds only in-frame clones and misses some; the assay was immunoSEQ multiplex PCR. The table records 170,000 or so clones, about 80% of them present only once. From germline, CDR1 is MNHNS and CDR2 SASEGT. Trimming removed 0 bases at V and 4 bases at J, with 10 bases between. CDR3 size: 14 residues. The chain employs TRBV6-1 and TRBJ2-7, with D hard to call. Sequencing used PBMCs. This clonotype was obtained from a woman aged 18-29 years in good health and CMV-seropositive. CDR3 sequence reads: CASSEALGAYEQYF. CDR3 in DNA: TGTGCCAGCAGTGAAGCGCTAGGAGCGTACGAGCAGTACTTC.